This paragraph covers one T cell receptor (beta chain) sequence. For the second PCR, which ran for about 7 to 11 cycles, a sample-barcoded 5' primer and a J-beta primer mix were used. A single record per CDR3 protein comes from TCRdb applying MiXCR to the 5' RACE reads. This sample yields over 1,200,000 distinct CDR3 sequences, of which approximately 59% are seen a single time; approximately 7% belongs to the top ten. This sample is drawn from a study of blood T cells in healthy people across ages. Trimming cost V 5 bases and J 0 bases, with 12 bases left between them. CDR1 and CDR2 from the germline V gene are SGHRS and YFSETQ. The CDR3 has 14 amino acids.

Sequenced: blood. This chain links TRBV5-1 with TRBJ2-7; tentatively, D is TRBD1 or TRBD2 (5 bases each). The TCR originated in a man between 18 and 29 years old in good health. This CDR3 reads CASRGPGSSYEQYF. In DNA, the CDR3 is TGCGCCAGCAGGGGTCCAGGGAGCTCCTACGAGCAGTACTTC.